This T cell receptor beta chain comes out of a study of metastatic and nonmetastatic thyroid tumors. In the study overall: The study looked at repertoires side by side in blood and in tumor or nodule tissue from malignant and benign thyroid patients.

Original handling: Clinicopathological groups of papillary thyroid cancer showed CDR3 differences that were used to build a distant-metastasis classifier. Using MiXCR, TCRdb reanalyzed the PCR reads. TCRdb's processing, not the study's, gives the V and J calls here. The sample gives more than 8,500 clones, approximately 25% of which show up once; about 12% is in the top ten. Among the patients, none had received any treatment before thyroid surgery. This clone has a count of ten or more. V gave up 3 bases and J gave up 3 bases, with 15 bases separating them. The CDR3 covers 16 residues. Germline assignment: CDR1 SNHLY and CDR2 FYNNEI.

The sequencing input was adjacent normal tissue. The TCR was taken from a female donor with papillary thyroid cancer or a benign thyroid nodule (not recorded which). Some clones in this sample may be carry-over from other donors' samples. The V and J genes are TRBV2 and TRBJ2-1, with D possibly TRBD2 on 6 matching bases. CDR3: CASSEGVGGGYNEQFF. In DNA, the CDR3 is TGTGCCAGCAGTGAGGGGGTGGGGGGAGGCTACAATGAGCAGTTCTTC.